The 10 T cell receptor beta chains reported below all come from one sample, sequenced in a study of T cell repertoires in cytomegalovirus infection. TCRdb reprocessed the reads via MiXCR and lists one record per CDR3 protein. Here the sample spans 150,000 to 200,000 distinct CDR3 sequences, roughly 19% being singletons. Sequencing input: PBMCs. These receptors were obtained from a human donor in good health (CMV status not recorded). Some clones in this sample may be carry-over from other donors' samples.

This chain connects TRBV5-1 to TRBJ2-7, with 7 bases matching TRBD1. The germline CDR1 and CDR2 sequences are SGHRS and YFSETQ. CDR3 length: 15 residues. V lost 3 bases, J lost 5 bases, and 11 bases stayed unmatched. The DNA for the CDR3 is TGCGCCAGCAGCTACGGAACCGGGACAGTCGACGAGCAGTACTTC. This encodes CASSYGTGTVDEQYF.

The chain has TRBV20-1 and TRBJ1-3; D not resolved. V lost 2 bases and J lost 0, with 8 bases in between. This CDR3 contains 14 residues. Germline CDR1 is DFQATT and CDR2 is SNEGSKA (reference sequence). The CDR3 spells CSARYDYSGNTIYF. CDR3 nucleotide sequence: TGCAGTGCTAGATACGACTACTCTGGAAACACCATATATTTT.

This chain uses TRBV4-2 with TRBJ2-1, with D tentatively TRBD2 (6 bases). The CDR3 loop spans 16 amino acids. V lost 1 base, J lost 1 base, and 11 bases lay in between. Germline loops: CDR1 LGHNA, CDR2 YNFKEQ. The CDR3 loop is CASSQVGGRSYNEQFF. Here the CDR3 DNA reads TGTGCCAGCAGCCAAGTTGGAGGGCGGTCCTACAATGAGCAGTTCTTC.

Details on this clonotype: Germline is not matched at one junction end, which may reflect a read error. The V call is TRBV11-2, the J call TRBJ2-3; TRBD1 matches at 12 bases. CDR1 is SGHAT, CDR2 FQNNGV, per germline. The CDR3 covers 16 residues. CDR3 nucleotide sequence: TGTACCAGCAGCCCCGGGACAGGGGGCTCCACAGATACGCAGTATTTT. Translation gives CTSSPGTGGSTDTQYF. Together with reference TRBV11-2 and TRBJ2-3, the CDR3 gives the full variable domain: EAGVAQSPRYKIIEKRQSVAFWCNPISGHATLYWYQQILGQGPKLLIQFQNNGVVDDSQLPKDRFSAERLKGVDSTLKIQPAKLEDSAVYLCTSSPGTGGSTDTQYFGPGTRLTVL.

Concerning this clonotype: The junction departs from germline at one end; a sequencing error may be responsible. This chain joins TRBV6-6 and TRBJ2-1, with D uncertain. Germline CDR1 and CDR2: MNHNY and SVGAGI (reference sequence). The CDR3 has 14 residues. The CDR3 DNA follows: TGTGCCAGAAGTTACTCGCAGGTCCACAATGAGCAGTTCTTC. Translated, it gives CARSYSQVHNEQFF.

This clonotype was seen repeatedly, ten times or more. The genes are TRBV29-1 and TRBJ2-7, with a weak D call TRBD1 (5 bases). The CDR3 has 13 residues. The germline gives CDR1 SQVTM, CDR2 ANQGSEA. Trimming shortened V by 5 bases and J by 3 bases, and 14 bases separated the two germline ends. The CDR3 sequence is CSVTGKGYYEQYF. The CDR3 region has the DNA TGCAGCGTTACGGGTAAGGGGTACTACGAGCAGTACTTC.

Many counts were recorded for this clonotype. V usage is TRBV7-9 and J usage is TRBJ1-2; D uncertain. Germline lookup yields CDR1 SEHNR and CDR2 FQNEAQ (reference sequence). The CDR3 covers 12 residues. Trimming cost V 5 bases and J 5 bases, with 9 bases left between them. This CDR3 is CASSAGPYGYTF. The CDR3 DNA reads as TGTGCCAGCAGCGCGGGCCCTTATGGCTACACCTTC. The variable domain in full, completed from reference TRBV7-9 and TRBJ1-2, reads DTGVSQNPRHKITKRGQNVTFRCDPISEHNRLYWYRQTLGQGPEFLTYFQNEAQLEKSRLLSDRFSAERPKGSFSTLEIQRTEQGDSAMYLCASSAGPYGYTFGSGTRLTVV.

The V gene is TRBV6-6, the J gene TRBJ1-1; 9 bases are a match to TRBD1. Losses at the gene ends were 2 bases for V and 6 bases for J; bases not matched to a gene: 7. Germline CDR1 is MNHNY and CDR2 is SVGAGI (reference sequence). CDR3 length equals 15 residues. CDR3 bases: TGTGCCAGCAGTTACCCCGGGACAGGGAAACCTGAAGCTTTCTTT. Translating it yields CASSYPGTGKPEAFF.

This clonotype was seen only a few times. V gene TRBV20-1 combines with J gene TRBJ2-5, with 10 bases identical to TRBD2. The germline gives CDR1 DFQATT, CDR2 SNEGSKA (reference sequence). The CDR3 is 14 residues long. Trimming removed 3 bases from V and 5 bases from J; junction bases left unmatched: 6. CDR3 region: CSARGSSGSETQYF. The CDR3 bases are TGCAGTGCTAGGGGCTCTAGCGGGAGTGAGACCCAGTACTTC.

This clonotype was counted ten times or more. This chain connects TRBV7-6 to TRBJ2-7; the D is unclear. This CDR3 is 13 amino acids long. CDR1 is SGHVS and CDR2 is FNYEAQ in the germline V gene. Trimming removed 0 bases from V and 3 bases from J, with 6 bases in between. The CDR3 DNA reads TGTGCCAGCAGCTTAGCGAACTACTACGAGCAGTACTTC. Encoded protein: CASSLANYYEQYF.